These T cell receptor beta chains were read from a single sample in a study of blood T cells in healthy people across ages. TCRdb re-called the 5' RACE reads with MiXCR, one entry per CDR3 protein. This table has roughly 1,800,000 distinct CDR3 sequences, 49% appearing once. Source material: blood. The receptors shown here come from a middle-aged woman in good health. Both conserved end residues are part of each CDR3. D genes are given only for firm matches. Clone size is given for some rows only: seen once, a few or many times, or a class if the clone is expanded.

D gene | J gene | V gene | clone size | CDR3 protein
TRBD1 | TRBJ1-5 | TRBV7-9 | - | CASSLDDRDQPQHF
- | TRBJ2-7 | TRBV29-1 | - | CSVGDGGGEQYF
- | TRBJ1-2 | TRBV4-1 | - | CASSQDGTLYGYTF
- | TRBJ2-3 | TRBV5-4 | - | CASSPKGTPSTDTQYF
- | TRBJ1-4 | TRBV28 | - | CASSDSPGSSNEKLFF
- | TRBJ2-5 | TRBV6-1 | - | CASSERWRGQETQYF
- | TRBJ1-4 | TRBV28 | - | CASSLRTVPNEKLFF
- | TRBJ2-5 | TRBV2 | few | CASVQDSSETQYF
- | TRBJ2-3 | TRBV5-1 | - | CASNRGWTSLDGDTQYF
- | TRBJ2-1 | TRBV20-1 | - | CSTSVGGGGAWMSEQFF
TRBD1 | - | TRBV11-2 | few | CASSLETGFYEQYF
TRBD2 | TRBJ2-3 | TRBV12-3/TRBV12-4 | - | CASSLILGLAGGNTDTQYF
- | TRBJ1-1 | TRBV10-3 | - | CAISDTMNTEAFF
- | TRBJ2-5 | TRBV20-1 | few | CSASPSVTAETQYF
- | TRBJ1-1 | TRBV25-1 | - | CASSESLRGRAFF
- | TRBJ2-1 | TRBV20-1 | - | CSARPYGGLSYNEQFF
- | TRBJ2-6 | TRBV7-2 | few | CASSFNRLGGANVLTF
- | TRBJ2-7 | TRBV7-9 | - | CASSYGTITYEQYF
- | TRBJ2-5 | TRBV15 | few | CATSRGGGKEETQYF
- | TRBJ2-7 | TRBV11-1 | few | CASSLALGGPNGGASSYEQYF
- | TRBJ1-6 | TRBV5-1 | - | CASSFDGVGSPLHF
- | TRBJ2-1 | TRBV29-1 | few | CSGENNEQFF
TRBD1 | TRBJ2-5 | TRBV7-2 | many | CASSKQGARETQYF
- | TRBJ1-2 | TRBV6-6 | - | CASIHRAGGYTF
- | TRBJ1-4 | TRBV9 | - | CASSVGSHEKLFF
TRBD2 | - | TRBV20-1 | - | CRAGGISYNEQYF
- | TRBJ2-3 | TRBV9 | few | CASSARTQDTQYF
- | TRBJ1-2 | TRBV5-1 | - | CASSEGPSYGYTF
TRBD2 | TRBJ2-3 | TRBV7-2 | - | CASSLSALAGVGDTQYF
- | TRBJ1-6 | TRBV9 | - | CASSVSGVNSPLHF
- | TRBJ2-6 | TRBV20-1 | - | CSARVSKSGANVLTF
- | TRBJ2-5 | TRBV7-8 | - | CASSHRDSGAQETQYF
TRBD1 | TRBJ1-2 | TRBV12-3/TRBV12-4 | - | CASSPHGQGRSYGYTF
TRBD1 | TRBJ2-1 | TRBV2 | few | CASSITAGGEQFF
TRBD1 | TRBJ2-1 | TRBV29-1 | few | CSAGLLDRGYNEQFF
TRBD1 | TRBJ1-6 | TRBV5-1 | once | CASSGGTGGLEPLHF
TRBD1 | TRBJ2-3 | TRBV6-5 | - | CASSSTGGATDTQYF
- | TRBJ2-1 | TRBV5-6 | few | CASSRLTGTPFNEQFF
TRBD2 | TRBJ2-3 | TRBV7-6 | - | CACSGLAGGTDTQYF
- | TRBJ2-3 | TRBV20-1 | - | CSARRLGGPSTDTQYF
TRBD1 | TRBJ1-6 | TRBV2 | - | CASSNLGQGRSPLHF
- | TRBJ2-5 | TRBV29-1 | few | CSVEVPGVETQYF
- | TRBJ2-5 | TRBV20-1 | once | CSARDRDRVSVQYF
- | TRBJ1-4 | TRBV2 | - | CASSEERVSNEKLFF
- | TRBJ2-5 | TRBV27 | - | CASRLQGSEETQYF
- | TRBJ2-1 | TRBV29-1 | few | CSVSARGARNEQFF
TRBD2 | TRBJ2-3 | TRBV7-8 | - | CASSLLAGSIIDTQYF
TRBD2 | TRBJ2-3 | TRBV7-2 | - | CASSLVQTYGGAKDTQYF
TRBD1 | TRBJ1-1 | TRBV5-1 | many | CASSATGGTEAFF
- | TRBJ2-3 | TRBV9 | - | CASSVIGGFTDTQYF
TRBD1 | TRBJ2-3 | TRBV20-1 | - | CSASRDREVDTQYF
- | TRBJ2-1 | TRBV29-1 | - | CSVEDLRTNEQFF
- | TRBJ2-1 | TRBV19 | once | CASSGDAPYNEQFF
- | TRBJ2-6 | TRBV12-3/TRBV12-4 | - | CASSLAQTGANVLTF
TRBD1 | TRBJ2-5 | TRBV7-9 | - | CASSQPGQGRQETQYF
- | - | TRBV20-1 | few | CSAGDQGYEQYF